These 30 T cell receptor beta chains came from one sample sequenced in a study of vaccination and CD4 T cells after COVID-19. Treatment here: roughly 11-day PBMC culture with coronavirus spike peptide pools or control peptides (ViraFEST assay). Cultured CD4+ T-cell DNA underwent Oncomine TCR Beta short-read sequencing. TCRdb ran MiXCR on the PCR reads and lists one entry per CDR3 protein. The table shows about 14,000 distinct CDR3 sequences, with about 30% occurring only once. These TCRs' antigens remain unknown. The source was CD4+ T cells from blood, cultured in vitro, collected after SARS-CoV-2 vaccination. Every receptor here comes from a human donor who had recovered from COVID-19.

The gene calls are TRBV19 and TRBJ1-5; D gene uncertain. Germline assignment: CDR1 LNHDA and CDR2 SQIVND (reference sequence). The CDR3 runs 16 residues. Trimming left V 3 bases short and J 3 bases short, with 15 bases between. CDR3 coding DNA: TGTGCCAGTAGTATCGGCAGCAGTGCATCCAATCAGCCCCAGCATTTT. It specifies CASSIGSSASNQPQHF.

This chain connects TRBV28 to TRBJ1-3, with 8 bases aligning to TRBD1. Unmatched junction bases numbered 9, after V lost 6 bases and J lost 5 bases. Germline V gene lookup returns CDR1 MDHEN and CDR2 SYDVKM. This CDR3 has 15 amino acids. CDR3 loop: CASSLDRVQRNTIYF. The CDR3, as DNA: TGTGCCAGCAGCCTGGACAGGGTACAAAGAAACACCATATATTTT.

J is TRBJ1-5 and V is TRBV6-2 or TRBV6-3; no clear D gene. This CDR3 is 15 amino acids long. Germline V lookup: CDR1 MNHEY, CDR2 SVGEGT. The germline V and J ends were trimmed by 11 bases and 0 bases, with 17 bases remaining between them. Written as DNA, the CDR3 is TGTGCCGCTGGAGGTGGGCTCTTTAGCAATCAGCCCCAGCATTTT. Protein: CAAGGGLFSNQPQHF.

This clonotype occurred a few times. The rearrangement joins TRBV6-2 or TRBV6-3 to TRBJ1-1, with TRBD1 identical over 7 bases. The germline gives CDR1 MNHEY, CDR2 SVGEGT. Trimming cost V 1 base and J 8 bases; bases outside gene matches: 7. This CDR3 region has 14 residues. Here the CDR3 reads CASSYWDRRAEAFF. In DNA form, the CDR3 reads TGTGCCAGCAGTTACTGGGACAGAAGGGCCGAAGCTTTCTTT.

This clonotype was counted a few times. The V call is TRBV5-4, the J call TRBJ1-2, with D possibly TRBD1 on 5 matching bases. Trimming cost V 0 bases and J 5 bases, with 11 bases left between them. The germline gives CDR1 SGHNT, CDR2 YYREEE (reference sequence). The length of the CDR3 is 14 residues. Written as DNA, the CDR3 is TGTGCCAGCAGCTTGGTAGGGGAGTTTTATGGCTACACCTTC. Translation gives CASSLVGEFYGYTF.

This clonotype was picked up a small number of times. The V call is TRBV18, the J call TRBJ2-7, with D possibly called TRBD1 or TRBD2 (5 bases each). V dropped 6 bases and J dropped 2 bases, with 23 bases sitting between them. The V gene's germline CDR1 is KGHSH and CDR2 LQKENI. The CDR3 is 17 residues long. Here the CDR3 reads CASSRSRGRNSTYEQYF. CDR3 DNA: TGTGCCAGCTCCCGGTCTAGGGGACGAAATTCCACCTACGAGCAGTACTTC.

This clonotype was detected only a few times. The rearrangement uses TRBV29-1 and TRBJ1-1; no definite D call. The CDR3 totals 12 residues. V was shortened by 4 bases and J by 5 bases, with 11 bases between the two germline ends. Germline V gene sequence: CDR1 SQVTM, CDR2 ANQGSEA. CDR3 DNA: TGCAGCGTTGGAACTCCGGATACTGAAGCTTTCTTT. Its protein is CSVGTPDTEAFF.

The V and J genes are TRBV6-2 or TRBV6-3 and TRBJ1-1, with D perhaps TRBD1 (5 bases). The V end was cut by 5 bases, the J end by 3 bases, with 19 bases between. The CDR3 is made up of 16 amino acids. In germline, CDR1 is MNHEY, CDR2 SVGEGT. CDR3 sequence (DNA): TGTGCCAGCAGTCGTAAGGCTAGGGGCGAGGACACTGAAGCTTTCTTT. Protein sequence: CASSRKARGEDTEAFF.

The chain joins TRBV12-3 or TRBV12-4 to TRBJ1-6; D is undetermined. There are 15 residues in the CDR3. With 5 bases removed from V and 7 bases from J, the gap between germline ends came to 15 bases. CDR3 nucleotide sequence: TGTGCCAGCAGTCACCTCTTAACAGCAAATTCACCCCTCCACTTT. Translating it yields CASSHLLTANSPLHF.

V and J are TRBV4-2 and TRBJ1-1; 8 nucleotides align to TRBD1. CDR1 and CDR2 (germline): LGHNA, YNFKEQ. This CDR3 has 16 residues. Unmatched junction bases numbered 5, after V lost 0 bases and J lost 2 bases. As DNA, the CDR3 is TGTGCCAGCAGCCAAGATGCGGCAGGGGGCAACACTGAAGCTTTCTTT. This gives the protein CASSQDAAGGNTEAFF.

The CDR3 DNA reads as TGTGCCAGCAGCGTAGCGGGACAGGGCGACTATAATTCACCCCTCCACTTT. It yields the protein CASSVAGQGDYNSPLHF. The rearrangement joins TRBV9 to TRBJ1-6; 9 nucleotides align to TRBD1. The trim removed 0 bases at V and 3 bases at J, leaving 4 bases unmatched. The CDR3 spans 17 residues. Per the germline V gene, CDR1 is SGDLS and CDR2 is YYNGEE.

This clonotype was recorded a few times. This rearrangement joins TRBV6-5 to TRBJ1-6; D perhaps matches TRBD1 (5 bases). The V gene lost 0 bases and the J gene lost 8 bases, with 20 bases spanning the gap. The CDR3 contains 18 residues. The germline V gene encodes CDR1 MNHEY and CDR2 SVGAGI. The DNA for the CDR3 is TGTGCCAGCAGTTACTCAGGGAAGGCGACCGGGGGACATTCACCCCTCCACTTT. Translated: CASSYSGKATGGHSPLHF.

The gene calls are TRBV7-2 and TRBJ1-4; D gene uncertain. The CDR3 sequence is 16 residues long. V was shortened by 2 bases and J by 7 bases, with 17 bases between the two germline ends. Germline V gene lookup returns CDR1 SGHTA and CDR2 FQGNSA. Written as DNA, the CDR3 is TGTGCCAGCAGCTTACAATCCTTCGGTGGGAGTGAAAAACTGTTTTTT. This gives the protein CASSLQSFGGSEKLFF.

This sequence joins TRBV5-4 and TRBJ2-5, with 9 bases matching TRBD2. Germline CDR1 and CDR2: SGHNT and YYREEE (reference sequence). The trim removed 3 bases at V and 0 bases at J, leaving 6 bases unmatched. The CDR3 covers 16 residues. Written as DNA, the CDR3 is TGTGCCAGCAGCTGGACTAGCGAATTGTACCAAGAGACCCAGTACTTC. This gives the protein CASSWTSELYQETQYF.

This clonotype was detected only a few times. The chain links TRBV7-9 to TRBJ2-7, with 10 bases matching TRBD2. CDR1 is SEHNR and CDR2 is FQNEAQ in the germline V gene (reference sequence). This CDR3 has 15 residues. V lost 2 bases, J lost 2 bases, and 3 bases stayed unmatched. CDR3 in amino acids: CASSLTSGVTYEQYF. Here the CDR3 DNA reads TGTGCCAGCAGCTTAACTAGCGGGGTTACCTACGAGCAGTACTTC.

Only one count was recorded for this clonotype. The chain joins TRBV7-2 to TRBJ2-1, with 9 positions matching TRBD1. This CDR3 region has 14 residues. Germline V CDR1 and CDR2: SGHTA, FQGNSA. Trimming cost V 5 bases and J 6 bases; bases outside gene matches: 5. The CDR3 DNA sequence: TGTGCCAGCAGCCGGACAGGGGTACTCAATGAGCAGTTCTTC. As protein: CASSRTGVLNEQFF.

In its sample, this clonotype was seen a few times. The V call is TRBV19, the J call TRBJ2-1; D gene unclear. Trimming removed 3 bases from V and 6 bases from J, with 18 bases in between. This CDR3 spans 16 amino acids. Germline V gene lookup returns CDR1 LNHDA and CDR2 SQIVND (reference sequence). This chain's CDR3 is CASSINRILVGNEQFF. The CDR3 nucleotides read TGTGCCAGTAGTATTAACCGGATACTCGTGGGCAATGAGCAGTTCTTC.

This clonotype was counted a few times. This sequence joins TRBV5-4 and TRBJ1-1; D is undetermined. This CDR3 has 11 amino acids. Trimming took off 7 bases at V and 2 bases at J, with 6 bases between the two ends. Germline V gene data show CDR1 as SGHNT and CDR2 as YYREEE (reference sequence). CDR3: CASSLNTEAFF. CDR3 nucleotide sequence: TGTGCCAGCTCCCTCAACACTGAAGCTTTCTTT.

The gene calls are TRBV12-3 or TRBV12-4 and TRBJ2-5, with 11 nucleotides matching TRBD2. This CDR3 comprises 17 residues. V was pared by 2 bases and J by 4 bases, with 9 bases of the junction left unmatched. CDR3 nucleotide sequence: TGTGCCAGCAGTTTACTCAGGACTAGCGGGCACTTAGAGACCCAGTACTTC. Its translation: CASSLLRTSGHLETQYF.

The chain has TRBV2 and TRBJ1-6; a weak D match, TRBD1 (5 bases). Germline-derived CDR1 and CDR2 are SNHLY and FYNNEI. The CDR3 is made up of 14 amino acids. V was pared by 4 bases and J by 7 bases, with 11 bases between. This CDR3 is CASSAAGSNSPLHF. The CDR3 nucleotides read TGTGCCAGCAGTGCCGCAGGGTCGAATTCACCCCTCCACTTT. The complete variable domain, with remaining parts taken from reference TRBV2 and TRBJ1-6, reads EPEVTQTPSHQVTQMGQEVILRCVPISNHLYFYWYRQILGQKVEFLVSFYNNEISEKSEIFDDQFSVERPDGSNFTLKIRSTKLEDSAMYFCASSAAGSNSPLHFGNGTRLTVT.

V usage is TRBV12-3 or TRBV12-4 and J usage is TRBJ1-6, with D hard to call. V dropped 8 bases and J dropped 7 bases, with 21 bases sitting between them. CDR3 length: 16 residues. CDR3 region: CASLIRLAGSNSPLHF. The CDR3 region has the DNA TGTGCCAGCCTAATAAGGTTGGCAGGTTCCAATTCACCCCTCCACTTT.

This clonotype was seen only a few times. The chain joins TRBV7-2 to TRBJ2-6, with TRBD1 matching 10 bases. Trimming at V came to 2 bases and at J to 0 bases, leaving 7 bases not matched to a gene. The CDR3 covers 19 residues. CDR1 and CDR2 (germline): SGHTA, FQGNSA. As DNA, the CDR3 is TGTGCCAGCAGCTTAAGTGGGACAGGGGTATACTCTGGGGCCAACGTCCTGACTTTC. Translation: CASSLSGTGVYSGANVLTF.

This clonotype was counted only a few times. In DNA form, the CDR3 reads TGTGCCAGCAGCTTAGCCGGGACAGGGGGCAATCAGCCCCAGCATTTT. Its translation: CASSLAGTGGNQPQHF. V and J are TRBV7-2 and TRBJ1-5; 10 bases match TRBD1. The junction had 1 base not matched to a gene; V was cut back by 0 bases and J by 2 bases. CDR3 size: 16 residues. Germline-derived CDR1 and CDR2 are SGHTA and FQGNSA.

This clonotype was observed a few times. The gene calls are TRBV27 and TRBJ2-3, with 7 positions matching TRBD1. The germline CDR1 and CDR2 sequences are MNHEY and SMNVEV (reference sequence). CDR3 length: 18 residues. J was trimmed by 0 bases and V by 5 bases; bases with no gene match: 14. CDR3 bases: TGTGCCAGCAGTCTCCTACAGTGGGCAGGGGGTAGCACAGATACGCAGTATTTT. It codes for CASSLLQWAGGSTDTQYF.

The rearrangement uses TRBV7-2 and TRBJ2-5, with D hard to call. Germline V gives CDR1 SGHTA, CDR2 FQGNSA. Between the trimmed V and J ends, which lost 5 bases and 3 bases, there was a span of 13 bases. The length of the CDR3 is 14 residues. The CDR3 bases are TGTGCCAGCAGCCCGCTACGACAAAAAGAGACCCAGTACTTC. The encoded protein is CASSPLRQKETQYF.

Note on this clonotype: The junction departs from the called germline gene at one end, perhaps through a read error. The J gene is TRBJ2-6, the V gene TRBV6-1; TRBD2 agrees at 10 bases. CDR1 is MNHNS, CDR2 SASEGT, per germline. This CDR3 has 18 amino acids. The CDR3 DNA reads TGTGCCAGCAGGAAACTAGCGGGATCCTCCGGGGGGGCCGACGTCCTGACTTTC. It encodes CASRKLAGSSGGADVLTF.

The rearrangement uses TRBV4-3 and TRBJ1-1; TRBD1 aligns across 7 bases. CDR3 length: 15 residues. Trimming at V came to 0 bases and at J to 2 bases, leaving 3 bases not matched to a gene. Per germline, CDR1 LGHNA and CDR2 YSLEER. CDR3 nucleotide sequence: TGCGCCAGCAGCCAAGATGGGACAGCCAACACTGAAGCTTTCTTT. Its translation is CASSQDGTANTEAFF.

This chain joins TRBV6-1 and TRBJ1-1, with D unresolved. The CDR3 contains 13 residues. CDR1 is MNHNS, CDR2 SASEGT, per germline. Trimming cost V 3 bases and J 1 base, with 6 bases left between them. CDR3 DNA: TGTGCCAGCAGTGATACAAGGAACACTGAAGCTTTCTTT. This gives the protein CASSDTRNTEAFF.

A few counts support this clonotype. The rearrangement uses TRBV6-1 and TRBJ1-4, with TRBD1 as a possible D gene (6 bases). The germline CDR1 and CDR2 sequences are MNHNS and SASEGT. V was clipped by 6 bases and J by 7 bases, with 12 bases between them. The CDR3 sequence is 13 residues long. The CDR3 reads CASSRGRAEKLFF. CDR3 nucleotide sequence: TGTGCCAGCAGCCGGGGGCGAGCTGAAAAACTGTTTTTT.

This clonotype appeared a few times. V is TRBV4-3 and J is TRBJ2-4, with D possibly being TRBD1 or TRBD2 (5 bases each). The CDR3 totals 13 residues. The V end lost 3 bases, the J end lost 6 bases, and 9 bases lay between the germline ends. Germline V gives CDR1 LGHNA, CDR2 YSLEER. The CDR3 here is CASSQGDGNIQYF. As DNA, the CDR3 is TGCGCCAGCAGCCAGGGGGACGGAAACATTCAGTACTTC.